This TCR beta chain was recorded in a study of T cells in Graves' hyperthyroidism and ophthalmopathy. Study information: Peripheral blood was drawn at first diagnosis, prior to all treatment.

TCR beta CDR3 regions were amplified from RNA. First-round RT-PCR of the TCR CDR3 relied on the HTBI primer set. MiXCR was run by TCRdb on the multiplex PCR reads, yielding one entry per CDR3 protein. This repertoire shows around 700,000 distinct CDR3 sequences, roughly 20% found once; its top ten account for around 15%. General observations from the study: Researchers found most expanded thyroid clonotypes above 0.001 in blood as well.

Patients were excluded for uncontrolled infection, other autoimmune disease, pregnancy or lactation. In its sample, this clonotype was seen a few times. Its target is not known. Germline V CDR1 and CDR2: KGHSH, LQKENI. CDR3 size: 18 residues. Trimming at V came to 1 base and at J to 7 bases, leaving 10 bases not matched to a gene. This receptor was identified in a woman between 45 and 65 years old with Graves' hyperthyroidism that later progressed to Graves' ophthalmopathy. The sequencing input was blood. J is TRBJ1-4 and V is TRBV18, with 12 bases that match TRBD1. CDR3 loop: CASSPRGTGGVLREKLFF. The CDR3, as DNA: TGTGCCAGCTCACCACGGGGGACAGGGGGCGTTCTTCGTGAAAAACTGTTTTTT. Using reference TRBV18 and TRBJ1-4 for the parts outside the CDR3, the full variable domain is NAGVMQNPRHLVRRRGQEARLRCSPMKGHSHVYWYRQLPEEGLKFMVYLQKENIIDESGMPKERFSAEFPKEGPSILRIQQVVRGDSAAYFCASSPRGTGGVLREKLFFGSGTQLSVL.